These 7 T cell receptor beta chains were sequenced from one sample in a study of cytomegalovirus exposure and HLA in healthy donors. Both 60 Vbeta primers and 13 Jbeta primers went into the PCR. Using immunoSEQ multiplex PCR, the repertoire was profiled, and TCRdb retains in-frame clones only, with some absent. In the table there are more than 100,000 clones, about three fifths of which are singletons. The specimen sequenced was PBMCs. Every receptor here comes from a woman between 35 and 50 years old in good health and CMV-seropositive.

The V gene is TRBV2, the J gene TRBJ2-7; TRBD2 aligns across 10 bases. Germline V gene lookup returns CDR1 SNHLY and CDR2 FYNNEI. With V trimmed by 4 bases and J by 2 bases, 11 bases remained unmatched. The CDR3 is 17 residues long. CDR3 sequence reads: CASSVASGRLGTYEQYF. For the CDR3, the DNA is TGTGCCAGCAGTGTGGCTAGCGGGAGATTGGGGACCTACGAGCAGTACTTC.

The chain links TRBV29-1 to TRBJ1-1, with D uncertain. Germline V gives CDR1 SQVTM, CDR2 ANQGSEA. V was shortened by 6 bases and J by 5 bases, with 19 bases between the two germline ends. The CDR3 covers 14 residues. Written as DNA, the CDR3 is TGCAGCGTCGCCCCCACTCCGAGGAGTACTGAAGCTTTCTTT. Translating it yields CSVAPTPRSTEAFF. The variable domain in full, with the rest retrieved from reference TRBV29-1 and TRBJ1-1, is SAVISQKPSRDICQRGTSLTIQCQVDSQVTMMFWYRQQPGQSLTLIATANQGSEATYESGFVIDKFPISRPNLTFSTLTVSNMSPEDSSIYLCSVAPTPRSTEAFFGQGTRLTVV.

The V gene is TRBV6-5, the J gene TRBJ2-1, with a tentative D call TRBD2 (5 bases). Germline V lookup: CDR1 MNHEY, CDR2 SVGAGI. The V gene lost 0 bases and the J gene lost 8 bases, with 14 bases spanning the gap. The CDR3 is 15 amino acids. CDR3 region: CASSYSYEGSHEQFF. As DNA, the CDR3 is TGTGCCAGCAGTTACTCTTACGAGGGTTCACATGAGCAGTTCTTC.

This chain uses TRBV6-1 with TRBJ1-5; the match to TRBD1 covers 7 bases. Unmatched junction bases numbered 10, after V lost 2 bases and J lost 0 bases. Germline assignment: CDR1 MNHNS and CDR2 SASEGT. The CDR3 covers 18 residues. The CDR3 is CASSELGGTALSNQPQHF. CDR3 coding DNA: TGTGCCAGCAGTGAATTAGGGGGGACAGCCCTTAGCAATCAGCCCCAGCATTTT.

In this sample, this clone turned up a few times. The CDR3 DNA is TGTGCCAGCCGCGCCGGAGGGCCGGAGGAGCAGTACTTC. It codes for CASRAGGPEEQYF. The chain combines TRBV28 with TRBJ2-7, with a tentative D call TRBD2 (6 bases). This CDR3 spans 13 amino acids. Germline CDR1 reads MDHEN; CDR2 reads SYDVKM. Trimming took 8 bases from V and 7 from J, leaving 18 bases between them.

In its sample, this clone was seen a few times. The rearrangement links TRBV19 to TRBJ2-3; 11 nucleotides align to TRBD2. Germline values: CDR1 LNHDA, CDR2 SQIVND (reference sequence). Unmatched junction bases numbered 1, after V lost 4 bases and J lost 1 base. The CDR3 spans 15 residues. The CDR3 region has the DNA TGTGCCAGTAGTACGGGACTAGCGGGCACAGATACGCAGTATTTT. The encoded protein is CASSTGLAGTDTQYF.

This chain connects TRBV30 to TRBJ2-2; 7 positions match TRBD1. The CDR3 is 14 amino acids. V dropped 0 bases and J dropped 4; count of bases not matched to a gene: 2. The V gene's germline CDR1 is GTSNPN and CDR2 SVGIG (reference sequence). CDR3 loop: CAWSVQGSTGELFF. The CDR3 DNA reads as TGTGCCTGGAGTGTACAGGGGTCCACCGGGGAGCTGTTTTTT. Combining the CDR3 with reference TRBV30 and TRBJ2-2 gives the whole variable domain SQTIHQWPATLVQPVGSPLSLECTVEGTSNPNLYWYRQAAGRGLQLLFYSVGIGQISSEVPQNLSASRPQDRQFILSSKKLLLSDSGFYLCAWSVQGSTGELFFGEGSRLTVL.